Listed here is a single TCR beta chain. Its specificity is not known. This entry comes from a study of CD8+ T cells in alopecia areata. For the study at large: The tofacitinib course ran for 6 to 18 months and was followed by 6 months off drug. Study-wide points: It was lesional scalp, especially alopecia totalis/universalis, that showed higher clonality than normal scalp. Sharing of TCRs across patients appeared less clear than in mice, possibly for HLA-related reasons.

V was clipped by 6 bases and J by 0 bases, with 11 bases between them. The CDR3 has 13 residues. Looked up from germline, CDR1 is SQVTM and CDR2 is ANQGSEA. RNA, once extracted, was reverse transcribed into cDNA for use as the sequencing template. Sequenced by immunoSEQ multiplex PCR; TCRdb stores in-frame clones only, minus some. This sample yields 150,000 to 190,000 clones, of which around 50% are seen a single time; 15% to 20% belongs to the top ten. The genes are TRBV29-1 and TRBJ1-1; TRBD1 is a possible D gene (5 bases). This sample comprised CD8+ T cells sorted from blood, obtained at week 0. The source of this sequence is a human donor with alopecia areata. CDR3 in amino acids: CSVADTLNTEAFF. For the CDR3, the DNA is TGCAGCGTGGCGGACACCCTGAACACTGAAGCTTTCTTT.